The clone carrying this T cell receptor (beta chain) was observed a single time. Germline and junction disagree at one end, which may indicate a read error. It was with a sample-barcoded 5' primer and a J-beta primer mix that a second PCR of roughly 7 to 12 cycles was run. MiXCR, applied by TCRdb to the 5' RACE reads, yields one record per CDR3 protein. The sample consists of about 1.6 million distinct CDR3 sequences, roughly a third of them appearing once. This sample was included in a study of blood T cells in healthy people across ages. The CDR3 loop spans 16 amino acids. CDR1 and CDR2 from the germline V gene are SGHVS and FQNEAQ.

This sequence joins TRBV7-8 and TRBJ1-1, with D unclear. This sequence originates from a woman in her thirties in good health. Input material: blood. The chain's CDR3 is CAGSLQLIGMDTEAFF. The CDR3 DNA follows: TGTGCCGGCAGCTTGCAACTCATCGGGATGGACACTGAAGCTTTCTTT.